A single sample is the source of the 16 T cell receptor beta chains below, sequenced in a study of T cells after yellow fever vaccination. TCRdb called the 5' RACE reads again in MiXCR, with one record for every CDR3 protein. The sample includes about 340,000 distinct CDR3 sequences, more than 8.5% of them seen just once. The starting material was PBMCs, obtained on the day of the first yellow fever vaccination. Source of these receptors: a man in his late teens or twenties who received the YFV17D yellow fever vaccine.

This clonotype was seen only a few times. The V call is TRBV4-2, the J call TRBJ1-4, with unresolved D. Germline V CDR1 and CDR2: LGHNA, YNFKEQ. The CDR3 contains 14 residues. Trimming pared 0 bases from V and 1 base from J, leaving 3 bases between. The CDR3 is CASSQDQTNEKLFF. CDR3 DNA: TGTGCCAGCAGCCAAGACCAAACTAATGAAAAACTGTTTTTT.

This clonotype occurred many times. V gene TRBV5-4 combines with J gene TRBJ2-5, with 9 bases identical to TRBD1. The CDR3 has 16 amino acids. Germline V gives CDR1 SGHNT, CDR2 YYREEE (reference sequence). V was pared by 3 bases and J by 6 bases, with 12 bases of the junction left unmatched. The CDR3 here is CASSSRDREGMKTQYF. Here the CDR3 DNA reads TGTGCCAGCAGCTCCCGGGACAGGGAGGGGATGAAGACCCAGTACTTC.

This clonotype was detected ten times or more. This chain uses TRBV5-1 with TRBJ2-3; 9 nucleotides line up with TRBD1. The junction had 9 bases not matched to a gene; V was cut back by 4 bases and J by 6 bases. CDR3 length: 15 residues. Germline CDR1 SGHRS, CDR2 YFSETQ. The CDR3 nucleotides are TGCGCCAGCAGCCAACAGGGGGCGCAGGCCGATACGCAGTATTTT. This translates into CASSQQGAQADTQYF.

This CDR3 is CASSRPEGIGWTEAFF. CDR3 bases: TGTGCCAGCAGCCGCCCCGAGGGCATTGGTTGGACTGAAGCTTTCTTT. The J gene is TRBJ1-1, the V gene TRBV11-2; D ambiguous. Germline assignment: CDR1 SGHAT and CDR2 FQNNGV. There are 16 residues in the CDR3. Between the trimmed V and J ends, which lost 5 bases and 5 bases, there was a span of 21 bases.

J is TRBJ2-3 and V is TRBV25-1; unclear D gene. The CDR3 contains 15 residues. Trimming removed 10 bases from V and 2 bases from J, with 19 bases in between. Germline V gives CDR1 MGHDK, CDR2 SYGVNS. In DNA form, the CDR3 reads TGTGCCACCGCGCCCCACTATTGGGACACAGATACGCAGTATTTT. Translation gives CATAPHYWDTDTQYF. Based on the CDR3 plus reference TRBV25-1 and TRBJ2-3, the full variable domain is EADIYQTPRYLVIGTGKKITLECSQTMGHDKMYWYQQDPGMELHLIHYSYGVNSTEKGDLSSESTVSRIRTEHFPLTLESARPSHTSQYLCATAPHYWDTDTQYFGPGTRLTVL.

There are many counts of this clonotype. The genes are TRBV5-1 and TRBJ2-5, with D tentatively TRBD2 (5 bases). The ends were cut back, 2 bases at V and 3 bases at J, with 8 bases in the middle. Germline CDR1 and CDR2: SGHRS and YFSETQ. The CDR3 is 13 amino acids. CDR3 sequence (DNA): TGCGCCAGCAGCTTTTGGGGAGAAGAGACCCAGTACTTC. Translating gives CASSFWGEETQYF.

The chain recombines TRBV7-3 with TRBJ2-2; a possible D gene is TRBD2 (5 bases). Germline V lookup: CDR1 SGHTA, CDR2 FQGTGA. The CDR3 is made up of 16 amino acids. Between the trimmed V and J ends, which lost 4 bases and 5 bases, there was a span of 17 bases. The CDR3 DNA follows: TGTGCCAGCAGCTACCCCCGGGGATTTGGTACCGGGGAGCTGTTTTTT. The encoded protein is CASSYPRGFGTGELFF.

The rearrangement joins TRBV6-5 to TRBJ2-2; D is undetermined. V gave up 5 bases and J gave up 6 bases, with 10 bases separating them. Germline CDR1 is MNHEY and CDR2 is SVGAGI. The CDR3 has 13 amino acids. The CDR3 DNA sequence: TGTGCCAGCAGTACTCGGGTTCCCGGGGAGCTGTTTTTT. Translating it yields CASSTRVPGELFF.

J is TRBJ2-7 and V is TRBV12-3 or TRBV12-4, with D perhaps assigned TRBD1 or TRBD2 (5 bases each). Trimming shortened V by 5 bases and J by 5 bases, and 16 bases separated the two germline ends. CDR3 length: 14 residues. CDR3 sequence reads: CASSAGMLTNEQYF. The DNA for the CDR3 is TGTGCCAGCAGTGCAGGGATGCTGACTAACGAGCAGTACTTC.

The CDR3: CASTPRVAETQYF. CDR3 nucleotides: TGTGCCAGCACACCCAGGGTTGCCGAGACCCAGTACTTC. This chain uses TRBV7-2 with TRBJ2-5; weak D call: TRBD1 (5 bases). The V end was cut by 7 bases, the J end by 5 bases, with 14 bases between. CDR3 length: 13 amino acids. Germline CDR1 SGHTA, CDR2 FQGNSA. The entire variable domain, with the rest obtained from reference TRBV7-2 and TRBJ2-5, is as follows: GAGVSQSPSNKVTEKGKDVELRCDPISGHTALYWYRQSLGQGLEFLIYFQGNSAPDKSGLPSDRFSAERTGGSVSTLTIQRTQQEDSAVYLCASTPRVAETQYFGPGTRLLVL.

The J gene is TRBJ1-2, the V gene TRBV6-2 or TRBV6-3; D may be TRBD1 (5 bases). Trimming cost V 6 bases and J 7 bases, with 12 bases left between them. The CDR3 length is 12 residues. Per the germline V gene, CDR1 is MNHEY and CDR2 is SVGEGT. CDR3 amino acids: CASSQQAIGYTF. Here the CDR3 DNA reads TGTGCCAGCAGCCAACAGGCGATTGGCTACACCTTC.

This clonotype showed up just a few times. CDR3 region: CSAGEGGYNEQFF. The CDR3 bases are TGCAGTGCCGGCGAGGGGGGGTACAATGAGCAGTTCTTC. The V call is TRBV20-1, the J call TRBJ2-1; TRBD2 might be the D (7 bases). The germline CDR1 and CDR2 sequences are DFQATT and SNEGSKA (reference sequence). The CDR3 extends over 13 amino acids. The V gene lost 6 bases and the J gene lost 4 bases, with 13 bases spanning the gap.

This clonotype was seen repeatedly, ten times or more. CDR3 region: CASSFGQDGSPLHF. In DNA, the CDR3 is TGCGCCAGCAGCTTCGGACAGGACGGTTCACCCCTCCACTTT. V and J are TRBV5-1 and TRBJ1-6, with 7 bases identical to TRBD1. Germline V gene data show CDR1 as SGHRS and CDR2 as YFSETQ. The CDR3 runs to 14 residues. The trim removed 2 bases at V and 9 bases at J, leaving 5 bases unmatched.

This chain connects TRBV5-1 to TRBJ2-2, with D perhaps TRBD1 (6 bases). Trimming pared 4 bases from V and 5 bases from J, leaving 12 bases between. The CDR3 consists of 14 residues. Germline lookup yields CDR1 SGHRS and CDR2 YFSETQ. CDR3 nucleotides: TGCGCCAGCAGCGTTACAGGGATTACCGGGGAGCTGTTTTTT. Its protein is CASSVTGITGELFF.

The chain links TRBV9 to TRBJ1-1, with D tentatively TRBD1 (5 bases). The CDR3 spans 15 residues. V was trimmed by 4 bases and J by 4 bases, leaving 17 bases between them. Germline-derived CDR1 and CDR2 are SGDLS and YYNGEE. The CDR3 nucleotides read TGTGCCAGCAGCTTCAGTGGGGGAGAGTTCACTGAAGCTTTCTTT. Amino acid sequence: CASSFSGGEFTEAFF.

This clonotype showed up just a few times. This rearrangement joins TRBV7-9 to TRBJ1-2, with D uncertain. Trimming stripped 0 bases from V and 8 bases from J, with 13 bases between. The CDR3 is made up of 14 amino acids. CDR1 SEHNR and CDR2 FQNEAQ come from the germline V gene (reference sequence). In nucleotides, the CDR3 is TGTGCCAGCAGCTTAGCCCCGGTAGGGTTCGGCTACACCTTC. Amino acids: CASSLAPVGFGYTF. The whole variable domain, filled in from reference TRBV7-9 and TRBJ1-2, reads DTGVSQNPRHKITKRGQNVTFRCDPISEHNRLYWYRQTLGQGPEFLTYFQNEAQLEKSRLLSDRFSAERPKGSFSTLEIQRTEQGDSAMYLCASSLAPVGFGYTFGSGTRLTVV.